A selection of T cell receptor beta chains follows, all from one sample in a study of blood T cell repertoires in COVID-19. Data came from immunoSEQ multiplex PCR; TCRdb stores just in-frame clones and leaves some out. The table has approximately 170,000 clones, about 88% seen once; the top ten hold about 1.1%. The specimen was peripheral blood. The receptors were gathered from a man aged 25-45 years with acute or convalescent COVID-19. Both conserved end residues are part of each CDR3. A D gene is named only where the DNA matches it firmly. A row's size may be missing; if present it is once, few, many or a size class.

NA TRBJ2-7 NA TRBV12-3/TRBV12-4 TGTGCCAGCAGTTTTCGGTCTAACGAGCAGTACTTC CASSFRSNEQYF
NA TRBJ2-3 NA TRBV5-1 TGCGCCAGCAGCCCTGACCCGAGGCTCACAGATACGCAGTATTTT CASSPDPRLTDTQYF
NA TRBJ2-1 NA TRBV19 TGTGCCAGTGGGCTTGGGGGCGGCCACAATGAGCAGTTCTTC CASGLGGGHNEQFF
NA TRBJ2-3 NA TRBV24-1 TGTGCCACCAGTAACAGGGCCTCAGATACGCAGTATTTT CATSNRASDTQYF
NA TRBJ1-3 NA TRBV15 TGTGCCACCAGCAGAGGGCAGGTAACACCGAGCTCTGGAAACACCATATATTTT CATSRGQVTPSSGNTIYF
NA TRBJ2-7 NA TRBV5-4 TGTGCCAGCAGCGGGGACAACTACGAGCAGTACTTC CASSGDNYEQYF
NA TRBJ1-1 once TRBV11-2 TGTGCCAGCAGGAGGATGGAAACTGAAGCTTTCTTT CASRRMETEAFF
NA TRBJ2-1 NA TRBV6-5 TGTGCCAGCAGTTACGACAGTTACAATGAGCAGTTCTTC CASSYDSYNEQFF
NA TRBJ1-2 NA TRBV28 TGTGCCAGCAGCTTAAACAGGGCCCCCGGCTACACCTTC CASSLNRAPGYTF
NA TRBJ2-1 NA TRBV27 TGTGCCAGCAGTTTGTCGCGAACCGTATACAATGAGCAGTTCTTC CASSLSRTVYNEQFF
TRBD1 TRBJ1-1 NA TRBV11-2 TGTGCCAGCAGCTCGGACAGGGCCTTAGGGGCTTTCTTT CASSSDRALGAFF
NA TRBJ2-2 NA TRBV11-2 TGTGCCAGCAGCTTTTACTACAGGGTAGGAACCGGGGAGCTGTTTTTT CASSFYYRVGTGELFF
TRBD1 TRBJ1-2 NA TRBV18 TGTGCCAGCTCATCTACGACAGGGGGGGGAGGCTACACCTTC CASSSTTGGGGYTF
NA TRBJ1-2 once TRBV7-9 TGTGCCAGCAGCCCAGCGGACAGAACCTTCTATGGCTACACCTTC CASSPADRTFYGYTF
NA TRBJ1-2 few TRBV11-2 TGTGCCAGCAGCTTAGTCAGGCCATCTGGCTACACCTTC CASSLVRPSGYTF
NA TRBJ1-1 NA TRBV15 TGTGCCACCAGCAGGGCGACAGGAATGAACACTGAAGCTTTCTTT CATSRATGMNTEAFF
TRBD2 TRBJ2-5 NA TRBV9 TGTGCCAGCAGCGAGGGACTAGCGGACTGGGAGACCCAGTACTTC CASSEGLADWETQYF
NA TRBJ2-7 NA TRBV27 TGTGCCAGCAGTTTAAGGGCCCAGGGGGAGCAGTACTTC CASSLRAQGEQYF
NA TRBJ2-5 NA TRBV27 TGTGCCAGCAGTTTATCGGGATGGGCGGGCGAGACCCAGTACTTC CASSLSGWAGETQYF
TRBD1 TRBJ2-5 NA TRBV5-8 TGTGCCAGCAGTTCCAGGACAGGGGGATATGAGACCCAGTACTTC CASSSRTGGYETQYF
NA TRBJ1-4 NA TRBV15 TGTGCCACCAGCAGAGATATGGGGCGGATTAATGAAAAACTGTTTTTT CATSRDMGRINEKLFF
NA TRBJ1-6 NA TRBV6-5 TGTGCCAGCAGTCGGGTTGACAGGAGAAATTCACCCCTCCACTTT CASSRVDRRNSPLHF
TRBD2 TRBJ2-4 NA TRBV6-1 TGTGCCAGCAGTGAAAGATTTTTGGCTAGCGGGGGCGGCAAAAACATTCAGTACTTC CASSERFLASGGGKNIQYF
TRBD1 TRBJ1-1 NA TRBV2 TGTGCCAGCAGTTCCAGGGGGTTCTCTTCTGAAGCTTTCTTT CASSSRGFSSEAFF
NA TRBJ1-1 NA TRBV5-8 TGTGCCAGCAGCTTGGAGGTTCTGGGGGCGCGAAGCACTGAAGCTTTCTTT CASSLEVLGARSTEAFF
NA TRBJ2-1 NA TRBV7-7 TGTGCTAGCAGCCCCACGACTAACCTCTACAATGAGCAGTTCTTC CASSPTTNLYNEQFF
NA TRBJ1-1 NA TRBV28 TGTGCCAGCAGTTTTAGGGGAACAGGAAGGAACACTGAAGCTTTCTTT CASSFRGTGRNTEAFF
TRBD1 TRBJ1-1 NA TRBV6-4 TGTGCCAGCAGGAAGGACAGGGGCACTGAAGCTTTCTTT CASRKDRGTEAFF
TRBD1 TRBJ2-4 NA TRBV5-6 TGTGCCAGCAGCTTTTTTCAGGGGGAAGCCAAAAACATTCAGTACTTC CASSFFQGEAKNIQYF
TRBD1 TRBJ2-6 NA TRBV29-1 TGCAGCGTTGCCTCATACAGGGGTCCTGGGGCCAACGTCCTGACTTTC CSVASYRGPGANVLTF
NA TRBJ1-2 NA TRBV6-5 TGTGCCAGCAGGAAATTGGGACAAATGTACTATGGCTACACCTTC CASRKLGQMYYGYTF
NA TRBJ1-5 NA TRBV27 TGTGCCAGCAGTTTAGGGTCCCCCACAGGTCATCAGCCCCAGCATTTT CASSLGSPTGHQPQHF
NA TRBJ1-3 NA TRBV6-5 TGTGCCAGCAGTTATCGTAGGACAACTGGAAACACCATATATTTT CASSYRRTTGNTIYF
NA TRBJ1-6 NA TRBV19 TGTGCCAGTAGTATCGCCGAGGGGGTGAGGAATTCACCCCTCCACTTT CASSIAEGVRNSPLHF
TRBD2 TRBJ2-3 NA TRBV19 TGTGCCAGTAGTATAGGAACTAGCGGGAGCACAGATACGCAGTATTTT CASSIGTSGSTDTQYF
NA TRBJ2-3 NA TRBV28 TGTGCCAGCAGTTTAGGAGGGGTCAATCAGTATTTT CASSLGGVNQYF
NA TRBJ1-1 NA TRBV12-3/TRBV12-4 TGTGCCAGCAGTTTTTCTCGACAGGCGTTCTTT CASSFSRQAFF
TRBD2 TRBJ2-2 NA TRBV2 TGTGCCAGTCTAGCGGGAGAGGGTACAAACACCGGGGAGCTGTTTTTT CASLAGEGTNTGELFF
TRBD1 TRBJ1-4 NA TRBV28 TGTGCCAGCAGCGTACAACAGGGGGTTGGGGAAAAACTGTTTTTT CASSVQQGVGEKLFF
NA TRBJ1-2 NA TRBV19 TGTGCCAGCCGATCCGGGCAGGGGAAAGGCGGCTACACCTTC CASRSGQGKGGYTF
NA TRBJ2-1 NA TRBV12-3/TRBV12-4 TGTGCCAGCAGTGCGGAATCCTACAATGAGCAGTTCTTC CASSAESYNEQFF
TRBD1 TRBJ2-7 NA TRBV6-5 TGTGCCAGTCGTTTAAGGGGGCACTCCTACGAGCAGTACTTC CASRLRGHSYEQYF
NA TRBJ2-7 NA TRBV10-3 TGTGCCATCAGTGGGGCGGGACAGCTTTCCTACGAGCAGTACTTC CAISGAGQLSYEQYF
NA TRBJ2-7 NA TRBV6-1 TGTGCCAGCAGTGATAGGACACACTCCTACGAGCAGTACTTC CASSDRTHSYEQYF
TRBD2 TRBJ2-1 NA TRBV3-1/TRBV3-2 TGTGCTAGCAGCCAACCCCAGGGCGGGGGGTATAACAATGAGCAGTTCTTC CASSQPQGGGYNNEQFF
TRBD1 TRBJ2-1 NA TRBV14 TGTGCCAGCAGCCGGGCCGGGACAGGGGTTAAAAATGAGCAGTTCTTC CASSRAGTGVKNEQFF
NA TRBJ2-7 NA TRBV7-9 TGTGCCAGCAGATTACAGGGCTACGAGCAGTACTTC CASRLQGYEQYF
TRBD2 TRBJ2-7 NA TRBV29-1 TGCAGCGCGGGACTAGCGGGAGGGTACGAGCAGTACTTC CSAGLAGGYEQYF
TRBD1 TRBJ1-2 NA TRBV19 TGTGCCAGTAGTAATCGGGACAGGGTAATCTATGGCTACACCTTC CASSNRDRVIYGYTF
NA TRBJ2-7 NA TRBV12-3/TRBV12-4 TGTGCCAGCAGTTTATATGGGCCCCACGAGCAGTACTTC CASSLYGPHEQYF
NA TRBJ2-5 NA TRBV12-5 TGTGCTAGTTCTAGACTAATCGCTGGCTACCAAGAGACCCAGTACTTC CASSRLIAGYQETQYF
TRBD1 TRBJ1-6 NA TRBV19 TGTGCCAGTAGCCCCGACAGGGTCAATAATTCACCCCTCCACTTT CASSPDRVNNSPLHF
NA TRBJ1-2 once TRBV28 TGTGCCAGCAGTTTGCAGGGGTCCAGCTATGGCTACACCTTC CASSLQGSSYGYTF